This section outlines one T cell receptor (beta chain) sequence together with its context. The clone's antigen remains unknown. The sample holds no much larger clone one base away, and base qualities are not on file. The sample contains more than one DNA sequence encoding this CDR3. Inclusive of the bounding cysteine and phenylalanine, the CDR3 is 12 residues long. Only the CDR3 region is kept as DNA, spanning 36 bases read in frame from base 1. V is clipped by 0 bases and J by 5 bases, and the sequence between their germline boundaries is 4 bases long. From a lookup of the germline V gene, CDR1 and CDR2 are SGHRS and YFSETQ. This entry belongs to a study of blood T cell repertoires in COVID-19 (dated by TCRdb to about 2020). Regarding the study in general: Samples covering the acute and convalescent phases of COVID-19 were provided by collaborators in the United States, Italy and Spain. The prospective study material was composed of cDNA or gDNA derived from T cells, B-cell-depleted T cells, or PBMCs. HLA class I and class II types, where available, came from metadata supplied by the sample provider rather than from assay-based typing. The sample metadata nearly always contained a de-identified subject ID, COVID-19 status, age in years and sex. The samples were drawn from two sources: the first 160 participants of the ongoing ImmuneRACE study, and 1,254 subjects contributed by 6 global collaborators. Subjects who had been exposed to COVID-19, were actively infected with it, or had recovered from it provided the deeply sampled blood TCRbeta repertoires that made up the dataset. A freely available public database, intended as a resource for researchers studying the immune response to SARS-CoV-2, is where the repertoires were released.

A second Seattle source provided samples from volunteer blood donors who had recovered from COVID-19. Each collaborating institution followed its own protocols to collect whole blood in K2EDTA tubes. For TCRbeta analysis, collaborators shipped samples as frozen whole blood, isolated PBMCs, or DNA extracted from either of those sample types. Overall study outcomes, separate from this receptor: How much clinical and demographic metadata was included differed by source and by participant, and the metadata was provided uncurated.

TCRbeta CDR3 regions were amplified from genomic DNA by means of the immunoSEQ Assay, a bias-controlled multiplex PCR. In the source study's methods: The number of nucleated cells in each sample was estimated by amplification of reference gene primers within the assay. To quantify the absolute abundance of each unique TCRbeta CDR3 rearrangement, sequence reads were collapsed and filtered. For each sample, productive Simpson clonality was calculated by taking the square root of Simpson's diversity index across productive rearrangements. TCRdb stores this immuneACCESS table with in-frame sequences only. Part of the clones is absent; in the studies checked, under half of the shortfall reflects unresolved V genes, and no reason is known for the rest. The DNA was the basis for D and trimming; V, J and clone size are from that table. This sample comprises just under 250,000 clones, around 86% of them detected only once. Jointly, the top ten make up more than 2.5% of the sample.

The sequenced sample was peripheral blood. This clonotype was sampled from a woman aged 30 to 39 who had recovered from COVID-19. The rearranged chain carries TRBV5-1 and TRBJ2-3, with the D gene not confidently named. The CDR3 loop reads CASSLELDTQYF. The DNA reads TGCGCCAGCAGCTTGGAGCTAGATACGCAGTATTTT.